These T cell receptor beta chains were read from a single sample in a study of cytomegalovirus exposure and HLA in healthy donors. Libraries were prepared by immunoSEQ multiplex PCR; TCRdb keeps only in-frame clonotypes and omits some of them. The sample consists of almost 70,000 clones, 96% of them appearing once. Sequenced: PBMCs. These receptors came from a woman aged 18-29 years in good health and CMV-seropositive. CDR3s include the opening cysteine and the closing phenylalanine or tryptophan. Each record gives: CDR3 length, clone size, V gene, J gene, D gene, CDR3 DNA, CDR3 protein. A D gene is named only where the DNA matches it firmly. Some rows have no size entry. The others give once, few or many, or a class for an expanded clone.

len: 15
abundance: -
v_gene: TRBV6-1
j_gene: TRBJ2-7
d_gene: TRBD1
CDR3nt: TGTGCCAGTGGTCCCCGGGACAGGGTTAAGTCAGAGCAGTACTTC
CDR3aa: CASGPRDRVKSEQYF

len: 13
abundance: -
v_gene: TRBV30
j_gene: TRBJ1-5
d_gene: TRBD1
CDR3nt: TGTGCCTGGACGGGACAGGGGGATCAGCCCCAGCATTTT
CDR3aa: CAWTGQGDQPQHF

len: 18
abundance: -
v_gene: TRBV2
j_gene: TRBJ2-5
d_gene: TRBD2
CDR3nt: TGTGCCAGCACTCCTCTCCAAAGCGGGAGGGCCGGGCAAGAGACCCAGTACTTC
CDR3aa: CASTPLQSGRAGQETQYF

len: 17
abundance: -
v_gene: TRBV16
j_gene: TRBJ2-7
d_gene: TRBD1
CDR3nt: TGTGCCAGCAGCCAAGCCTACAGCCGGACAGGGGGCTACGAGCAGTACTTC
CDR3aa: CASSQAYSRTGGYEQYF

len: 14
abundance: -
v_gene: TRBV11-1
j_gene: TRBJ2-1
d_gene: TRBD2
CDR3nt: TGTGCCAGCAGCTTAGCGTTAGCGGGAGGCGAGCAGTTCTTC
CDR3aa: CASSLALAGGEQFF

len: 22
abundance: -
v_gene: TRBV4-3
j_gene: TRBJ2-1
d_gene: TRBD2
CDR3nt: TGCGCCAGCAGCCAAGGGACAGGGCTGACTCCGATAGCGGGAGGGCCGTTCGGTGAGCAGTTCTTC
CDR3aa: CASSQGTGLTPIAGGPFGEQFF

len: 18
abundance: -
v_gene: TRBV27
j_gene: TRBJ1-1
d_gene: TRBD1
CDR3nt: TGTGCCAGCAGTTTACCGACCCGGTTAGTTGACAGGGTCACTGAAGCTTTCTTT
CDR3aa: CASSLPTRLVDRVTEAFF

len: 15
abundance: -
v_gene: TRBV9
j_gene: TRBJ2-2
d_gene: -
CDR3nt: TGTGCCAGCAGCGTAGGGCTAGCCGGCACCGGGGAGCTGTTTTTT
CDR3aa: CASSVGLAGTGELFF

len: 17
abundance: -
v_gene: TRBV4-3
j_gene: TRBJ2-1
d_gene: TRBD2
CDR3nt: TGCGCCAGCAGCCAAGTCTCCTTAGCGGGAGCTATAAATGAGCAGTTCTTC
CDR3aa: CASSQVSLAGAINEQFF

len: 15
abundance: -
v_gene: TRBV6-5
j_gene: TRBJ1-1
d_gene: TRBD1
CDR3nt: TGTGCCAGCAGCATACAGGGGGGCTTGAACACTGAAGCTTTCTTT
CDR3aa: CASSIQGGLNTEAFF

len: 16
abundance: -
v_gene: TRBV15
j_gene: TRBJ1-1
d_gene: -
CDR3nt: TGTGCCACCAGCAGAGATCCACGCAGGGCCAACACTGAAGCTTTCTTT
CDR3aa: CATSRDPRRANTEAFF

len: 17
abundance: -
v_gene: TRBV4-2
j_gene: TRBJ2-7
d_gene: TRBD2
CDR3nt: TGTGCCAGCAGCCAAGGGGTACTAGCGGGTCCCCTCTACGAGCAGTACTTC
CDR3aa: CASSQGVLAGPLYEQYF

len: 16
abundance: -
v_gene: TRBV4-1
j_gene: TRBJ2-7
d_gene: -
CDR3nt: TGCGCCAGCAGCCAGTTGAGTTCTAGCGCGGGCTACGAGCAGTACTTC
CDR3aa: CASSQLSSSAGYEQYF

len: 12
abundance: -
v_gene: TRBV28
j_gene: TRBJ1-2
d_gene: -
CDR3nt: TGTGCCAGCAGAGCCAGGTCATATGGCTACACCTTC
CDR3aa: CASRARSYGYTF

len: 12
abundance: -
v_gene: TRBV28
j_gene: TRBJ1-1
d_gene: TRBD1
CDR3nt: TGTGCCAGCGGGACAGGACCTGTTCAAGCTTTCTTT
CDR3aa: CASGTGPVQAFF

len: 12
abundance: -
v_gene: TRBV28
j_gene: TRBJ2-5
d_gene: -
CDR3nt: TGTGCCAGTCGGACTTCTAAAGAGACCCAGTACTTC
CDR3aa: CASRTSKETQYF

len: 14
abundance: -
v_gene: TRBV4-1
j_gene: TRBJ2-3
d_gene: TRBD2
CDR3nt: TGCGCCAGCAGCCCGGGGGGAGGGGCAGATACGCAGTATTTT
CDR3aa: CASSPGGGADTQYF

len: 17
abundance: -
v_gene: TRBV4-3
j_gene: TRBJ1-2
d_gene: TRBD1
CDR3nt: TGCGCCAGCAGCCAAGGGATCCGGGACAGGGTCAACTATGGCTACACCTTC
CDR3aa: CASSQGIRDRVNYGYTF

len: 13
abundance: -
v_gene: TRBV12-5
j_gene: TRBJ2-5
d_gene: TRBD1
CDR3nt: TGTGCTAGTGGGACAGGGGGCGGGGAGACCCAGTACTTC
CDR3aa: CASGTGGGETQYF

len: 14
abundance: -
v_gene: TRBV27
j_gene: TRBJ2-1
d_gene: TRBD2
CDR3nt: TGTGCCAGCAGTCAAACTAGCGGGACTGGTGAGCAGTTCTTC
CDR3aa: CASSQTSGTGEQFF

len: 16
abundance: -
v_gene: TRBV27
j_gene: TRBJ2-3
d_gene: -
CDR3nt: TGTGCCAGCAGTTTTGTCCGGGGCGGGATGACAGATACGCAGTATTTT
CDR3aa: CASSFVRGGMTDTQYF

len: 16
abundance: -
v_gene: TRBV13
j_gene: TRBJ2-1
d_gene: -
CDR3nt: TGTGCCAGCAGCTTAGAGGATAATGAGGGTCACAATGAGCAGTTCTTC
CDR3aa: CASSLEDNEGHNEQFF

len: 13
abundance: once
v_gene: TRBV25-1
j_gene: TRBJ1-1
d_gene: -
CDR3nt: TGTGCCAGCAGCCCTCCCTTCGGCACTGAAGCTTTCTTT
CDR3aa: CASSPPFGTEAFF

len: 15
abundance: -
v_gene: TRBV7-9
j_gene: TRBJ2-5
d_gene: -
CDR3nt: TGTGCCAGCAGCCTCCCAACCGACAGCCAAGAGACCCAGTACTTC
CDR3aa: CASSLPTDSQETQYF

len: 17
abundance: -
v_gene: TRBV19
j_gene: TRBJ2-1
d_gene: TRBD2
CDR3nt: TGTGCCAGTAGTATTACTAGCGGGAGGAATACCTACAATGAGCAGTTCTTC
CDR3aa: CASSITSGRNTYNEQFF

len: 13
abundance: -
v_gene: TRBV5-8
j_gene: TRBJ2-7
d_gene: TRBD2
CDR3nt: TGTGCCAGCAGCGTGGGACTAGCGGGAGGTCCCCCCTTC
CDR3aa: CASSVGLAGGPPF

len: 20
abundance: few
v_gene: TRBV6-1
j_gene: TRBJ1-2
d_gene: TRBD1
CDR3nt: TGTGCCAGCAGTGAAAAACCAGCAACCCCGGGGACAGGGCTCGGCTATGGCTACACCTTC
CDR3aa: CASSEKPATPGTGLGYGYTF

len: 15
abundance: -
v_gene: TRBV10-3
j_gene: TRBJ1-5
d_gene: -
CDR3nt: TGTGCCATCAGTGATGAGGTAGGGGAGGGTCAGCCCCAGCATTTT
CDR3aa: CAISDEVGEGQPQHF

len: 15
abundance: -
v_gene: TRBV18
j_gene: TRBJ2-1
d_gene: TRBD2
CDR3nt: TGTGCCAGCTCCCAGACTAGCGGGAGTAAAAATGAGCAGTTCTTC
CDR3aa: CASSQTSGSKNEQFF

len: 14
abundance: -
v_gene: TRBV7-2
j_gene: TRBJ2-7
d_gene: -
CDR3nt: TGTGCCACCACCCTGGAAACAGTTATAGGCGAGCAGTACTTC
CDR3aa: CATTLETVIGEQYF

len: 15
abundance: -
v_gene: TRBV10-1
j_gene: TRBJ2-3
d_gene: TRBD2
CDR3nt: TGCGCCAGCGAAATAGCGGGAAGGCTCACAGATACGCAGTATTTT
CDR3aa: CASEIAGRLTDTQYF

len: 12
abundance: -
v_gene: TRBV7-9
j_gene: TRBJ2-7
d_gene: -
CDR3nt: TGTGCCAGCAGCTTCGGGGAGAGGGAGCAGTACTTC
CDR3aa: CASSFGEREQYF

len: 15
abundance: -
v_gene: TRBV19
j_gene: TRBJ2-1
d_gene: -
CDR3nt: TGTGCCAGTAGTCTTGGGGTAGCGTTATACAATGAGCAGTTCTTC
CDR3aa: CASSLGVALYNEQFF

len: 14
abundance: -
v_gene: TRBV6-5
j_gene: TRBJ1-1
d_gene: TRBD1
CDR3nt: TGTGCCAGCAGTCTCCGGGACAGGGACACTGAAGCTTTCTTT
CDR3aa: CASSLRDRDTEAFF

len: 12
abundance: -
v_gene: TRBV28
j_gene: TRBJ2-2
d_gene: TRBD1
CDR3nt: TGTGCCAGCAGGACAGGGGCGAGGGAGCTGTTTTTT
CDR3aa: CASRTGARELFF

len: 14
abundance: -
v_gene: TRBV4-2
j_gene: TRBJ2-7
d_gene: -
CDR3nt: TGTGCCAGCAGCCAACCCAGGGGGGCCGACGAGCAGTACTTC
CDR3aa: CASSQPRGADEQYF

len: 13
abundance: -
v_gene: TRBV25-1
j_gene: TRBJ2-7
d_gene: -
CDR3nt: TGTGCCAGCAGCCTCCGCCTCGGGGACGAGCAGTACTTC
CDR3aa: CASSLRLGDEQYF

len: 16
abundance: -
v_gene: TRBV4-2
j_gene: TRBJ2-1
d_gene: -
CDR3nt: TGTGCCAGCAGCCAAGAGTCCGGGAGCTCCTACAATGAGCAGTTCTTC
CDR3aa: CASSQESGSSYNEQFF

len: 15
abundance: -
v_gene: TRBV30
j_gene: TRBJ2-3
d_gene: -
CDR3nt: TGTGTCTGGGCCCCGGGACTTACCCTCACAGATACGCAGTATTTT
CDR3aa: CVWAPGLTLTDTQYF

len: 17
abundance: -
v_gene: TRBV11-3
j_gene: TRBJ2-1
d_gene: TRBD1
CDR3nt: TGTGCCAGCAGCTCGCAGGGACAGGAGAGCTCCTACAATGAGCAGTTCTTC
CDR3aa: CASSSQGQESSYNEQFF

len: 15
abundance: -
v_gene: TRBV4-2
j_gene: TRBJ2-5
d_gene: TRBD1
CDR3nt: TGTGCCAGCAGCCAAGGGGACAGATACCAAGAGACCCAGTACTTC
CDR3aa: CASSQGDRYQETQYF

len: 15
abundance: -
v_gene: TRBV7-2
j_gene: TRBJ2-7
d_gene: TRBD2
CDR3nt: TGTGCCAGCAGCCACCGGACTAGCGGTACCTACGAGCAGTACTTC
CDR3aa: CASSHRTSGTYEQYF

len: 15
abundance: once
v_gene: TRBV7-9
j_gene: TRBJ1-2
d_gene: TRBD1
CDR3nt: TGTGCCAGCAGCTGGGATTTGGACAGGGCTGGTGGCTACACCTTC
CDR3aa: CASSWDLDRAGGYTF

len: 16
abundance: -
v_gene: TRBV10-3
j_gene: TRBJ2-1
d_gene: TRBD2
CDR3nt: TGTGCCATCAGTCCAAATAGCGGGAGAGGGTACAATGAGCAGTTCTTC
CDR3aa: CAISPNSGRGYNEQFF

len: 16
abundance: once
v_gene: TRBV5-1
j_gene: TRBJ2-7
d_gene: TRBD1
CDR3nt: TGCGCCAGCAGCGCTAACCGGGACAGGGGTACCTACGAGCAGTACTTC
CDR3aa: CASSANRDRGTYEQYF

len: 12
abundance: -
v_gene: TRBV25-1
j_gene: TRBJ2-1
d_gene: -
CDR3nt: TGTGCCAGCAGGTACTCCTACAATGAGCAGTTCTTC
CDR3aa: CASRYSYNEQFF

len: 14
abundance: -
v_gene: TRBV19
j_gene: TRBJ1-2
d_gene: -
CDR3nt: TGTGCCAGTAGCTTTCTGGGACTGAACTATGGCTACACCTTC
CDR3aa: CASSFLGLNYGYTF

len: 15
abundance: -
v_gene: TRBV19
j_gene: TRBJ2-7
d_gene: TRBD1
CDR3nt: TGTGCCAGTAGTATGGGTTTGGACAGGGGCTACGAGCAGTACTTC
CDR3aa: CASSMGLDRGYEQYF

len: 17
abundance: -
v_gene: TRBV28
j_gene: TRBJ2-3
d_gene: TRBD2
CDR3nt: TGTGCCAGCAGTTCCCGACTAGCGGGATTTAGCACAGATACGCAGTATTTT
CDR3aa: CASSSRLAGFSTDTQYF

len: 14
abundance: -
v_gene: TRBV28
j_gene: TRBJ1-3
d_gene: -
CDR3nt: TGTGCCAGCATCAAATGGGGGGGTGGAAACACCATATATTTT
CDR3aa: CASIKWGGGNTIYF

len: 15
abundance: once
v_gene: TRBV15
j_gene: TRBJ2-7
d_gene: -
CDR3nt: TGTGCCACCAGCAGAGTCCGGGGCGGGAAGGGCGAGCAGTACTTC
CDR3aa: CATSRVRGGKGEQYF

len: 16
abundance: -
v_gene: TRBV19
j_gene: TRBJ2-2
d_gene: -
CDR3nt: TGTGCCAGTAGTACCCTGGGCACGAAAGGGGCCGGGGAGCTGTTTTTT
CDR3aa: CASSTLGTKGAGELFF

len: 15
abundance: -
v_gene: TRBV4-1
j_gene: TRBJ2-1
d_gene: TRBD2
CDR3nt: TGCGCCAGCAGCCAAGACAGGGAGGGTGGCAATGAGCAGTTCTTC
CDR3aa: CASSQDREGGNEQFF

len: 15
abundance: -
v_gene: TRBV7-2
j_gene: TRBJ1-3
d_gene: TRBD1
CDR3nt: TGTGCCAGCAGCCGGACAGGGAGTCCCGGAAACACCATATATTTT
CDR3aa: CASSRTGSPGNTIYF

len: 14
abundance: -
v_gene: TRBV18
j_gene: TRBJ2-7
d_gene: -
CDR3nt: TGTGCCAGCTCACCGGGACATGGGTTGTACGAGCAGTACTTC
CDR3aa: CASSPGHGLYEQYF